Below, 12 T cell receptor beta chains from the same sample are listed, as sequenced in a study of shared clonotypes between healthy human individuals. Generated by immunoSEQ multiplex PCR, the TCRdb table keeps only in-frame clones and is missing some. The sample consists of about 1.5 million clones, roughly 96% of them appearing once. Input material: naive CD4+ T cells sorted from blood. Subset given: CD45RA+ positively selected. These receptors were taken from a man aged 25 to 40 in good health.

This clone was detected only once. Within the sample, other DNA sequences also encode this same CDR3. This rearrangement joins TRBV5-6 to TRBJ2-5, with no clear D. Per germline, CDR1 SGHDT and CDR2 YYEEEE. The CDR3 extends over 12 amino acids. V lost 1 base to trimming and J lost 5 bases, with 6 bases between them. The CDR3 DNA is TGTGCCAGCAGCTTGAATGGGGAGACCCAGTACTTC. It yields the protein CASSLNGETQYF.

The chain is built from TRBV9 and TRBJ2-1, with 7 bases aligning to TRBD1. CDR1 and CDR2 from the germline V gene are SGDLS and YYNGEE. The CDR3 runs 16 residues. Unmatched junction bases numbered 8, after V lost 0 bases and J lost 5 bases. The chain's CDR3 is CASSVAPRQGNNEQFF. DNA for the CDR3: TGTGCCAGCAGCGTAGCACCCCGACAGGGTAACAATGAGCAGTTCTTC.

This clone was seen a single time. The chain couples TRBV28 to TRBJ2-7; TRBD1 or TRBD2 may be the D gene (6 bases each). The length of the CDR3 is 14 residues. Germline V gives CDR1 MDHEN, CDR2 SYDVKM. V gave up 3 bases and J gave up 3 bases, with 12 bases separating them. CDR3 sequence (DNA): TGTGCCAGCAGTTTTCCGGGGGCCGTCTACGAGCAGTACTTC. It specifies CASSFPGAVYEQYF.

The V and J genes are TRBV4-3 and TRBJ2-5; 9 positions agree with TRBD1. V lost 1 base and J lost 1; bases outside the gene matches: 1. The CDR3 extends over 15 amino acids. The germline gives CDR1 LGHNA, CDR2 YSLEER. This chain's CDR3 is CASSQGTGVQETQYF. CDR3 DNA sequence: TGCGCCAGCAGCCAAGGGACAGGGGTCCAAGAGACCCAGTACTTC.

The chain has TRBV2 and TRBJ2-5; D call uncertain. The CDR3 spans 15 residues. V lost 0 bases and J 5 bases, leaving 13 bases between the germline ends. The germline V gene has CDR1 SNHLY and CDR2 FYNNEI. CDR3 residues: CASSEALGPRETQYF. The CDR3 DNA reads TGTGCCAGCAGTGAAGCTTTAGGGCCGAGGGAGACCCAGTACTTC.

This sequence joins TRBV5-4 and TRBJ2-2, with 10 bases lining up with TRBD2. The CDR3 length is 18 residues. Germline V gene sequence: CDR1 SGHNT, CDR2 YYREEE (reference sequence). Trimming took 4 bases from V and 6 from J; bases not matched to a gene: 15. The CDR3, as DNA: TGTGCCAGCAGCGGGGGACCGCAGCTAGCGGGAGCGGCCGGGGAGCTGTTTTTT. This gives the protein CASSGGPQLAGAAGELFF.

This chain links TRBV9 with TRBJ2-1; TRBD2 matches at 7 bases. The CDR3 is 16 residues long. Trimming took 0 bases from V and 2 from J; bases not matched to a gene: 5. Germline V lookup: CDR1 SGDLS, CDR2 YYNGEE. The CDR3 DNA reads TGTGCCAGCAGCGTAGCGAGCGGGGCCACCTACAATGAGCAGTTCTTC. It codes for CASSVASGATYNEQFF.

This chain connects TRBV11-3 to TRBJ2-3, with D unclear. Deletions cut 3 bases from V and 4 bases from J, with 8 bases between. The CDR3 sequence is 13 residues long. Germline assignment: CDR1 SGHNT and CDR2 YENEEA. CDR3 DNA: TGTGCCAGCAGCTTTTCGATCTCAGATACGCAGTATTTT. Translated, it gives CASSFSISDTQYF.

The chain recombines TRBV11-3 with TRBJ2-3; 12 nucleotides match TRBD2. The CDR3 spans 17 residues. Germline V CDR1 and CDR2: SGHNT, YENEEA. V trimming: 4 bases; J trimming: 4 bases; junction bases outside the gene matches: 9. CDR3 in amino acids: CASSSWTSGARPDTQYF. The DNA of the CDR3 is TGTGCCAGCAGCTCCTGGACTAGCGGGGCGAGGCCAGATACGCAGTATTTT. The full variable domain, rest sourced from reference TRBV11-3 and TRBJ2-3, is EAGVVQSPRYKIIEKKQPVAFWCNPISGHNTLYWYLQNLGQGPELLIRYENEEAVDDSQLPKDRFSAERLKGVDSTLKIQPAELGDSAVYLCASSSWTSGARPDTQYFGPGTRLTVL.

This clone was counted a single time. This chain connects TRBV5-1 to TRBJ1-3; D possibly corresponds to TRBD1 (6 bases). The CDR3 spans 17 residues. V shed 1 base and J shed 1 base, with 15 bases lying between them. From germline, CDR1 is SGHRS and CDR2 YFSETQ. DNA for the CDR3: TGCGCCAGCAGCTTGTTGACCGGGACACGGTCTGGAAACACCATATATTTT. Translated, it gives CASSLLTGTRSGNTIYF. Full variable domain (rest looked up from reference TRBV5-1 and TRBJ1-3): KAGVTQTPRYLIKTRGQQVTLSCSPISGHRSVSWYQQTPGQGLQFLFEYFSETQRNKGNFPGRFSGRQFSNSRSEMNVSTLELGDSALYLCASSLLTGTRSGNTIYFGEGSWLTVV.

This chain connects TRBV10-3 to TRBJ1-5; D is unresolved. This CDR3 region has 12 residues. V was pared by 2 bases and J by 5 bases, with 4 bases between. The V gene's germline CDR1 is ENHRY and CDR2 SYGVKD. CDR3 nucleotides: TGTGCCATCAGTGAGATGGATCAGCCCCAGCATTTT. This sequence encodes CAISEMDQPQHF.

V gene TRBV5-1 combines with J gene TRBJ1-2; D uncertain. V lost 0 bases and J lost 4, with 13 bases in between. The CDR3 sequence is 15 residues long. In germline, CDR1 is SGHRS, CDR2 YFSETQ. This CDR3 reads CASSLAIVASYGYTF. CDR3 nucleotides: TGCGCCAGCAGCTTGGCGATCGTCGCTTCCTATGGCTACACCTTC.